The clone carrying this T cell receptor beta chain was counted once. What it binds is unknown. This record comes from a study of CD4+ T cells in melanoma. Study results and caveats: CD8+ T cell, macrophage and B cell function reportedly correlated with neoantigen-specific CD4+ T cells. Diverse differentiation states were reported for melanoma neoantigen-specific CD4+ T cells.

Trimming removed 3 bases at V and 2 bases at J, with 17 bases between. The germline gives CDR1 SGHRS, CDR2 YFSETQ. This CDR3 is built from 16 residues. The data were produced by immunoSEQ multiplex PCR, yet TCRdb's version contains in-frame clones alone and is incomplete. The sample has 15,000 to 20,000 clones; over 70% are singletons. V is TRBV5-1 and J is TRBJ1-1; D possibly corresponds to TRBD1 (5 bases). Sequences were obtained from cells from a culture (not recorded whether cultured in vitro). The receptor was derived from a human donor with melanoma. For the CDR3, the DNA is TGCGCCAGCAGCTCGGGGCTTACCGGGACCAACACTGAAGCTTTCTTT. It encodes CASSSGLTGTNTEAFF.